This TCR beta chain was recovered during a study of cytomegalovirus exposure and HLA in healthy donors. Across the study: The study's early data release held some 85 million unique TCRs from HLA-typed donors.

PCR amplification relied on 60 Vbeta primers (plus 13 Jbeta primers). Clones were sequenced by immunoSEQ multiplex PCR, and TCRdb holds only the in-frame ones, with some missing. The sample comprises roughly 100,000 clones, about 75% of which are singletons, and 4.9% rests with the top ten. CDR1 and CDR2 (germline): SEHNR, FQNEAQ (reference sequence). The CDR3 is made up of 15 amino acids. The V gene end was trimmed by 5 bases and the J gene end by 5 bases; junction bases not matched to a gene: 8. Study findings and constraints: The dataset shows that most TCR sequences were rare, while some public TCRs occurred in many donors. In a later analysis, HLA-associated TCR beta chains were more clonally expanded than equally common others. The authors later found most CMV-associated TCR beta chains appeared HLA-restricted.

As to this clone: Its cognate antigen is unknown.

The V and J genes are TRBV7-9 and TRBJ1-5, with 8 bases fitting TRBD1. The sequencing sample was made of PBMCs. This clonotype was sampled from a woman between 35 and 50 years old in good health and CMV-seronegative. The CDR3 loop reads CASSTGQGGHQPQHF. The DNA of the CDR3 is TGTGCCAGCAGCACCGGACAGGGCGGGCATCAGCCCCAGCATTTT. The full variable domain, in which reference TRBV7-9 and TRBJ1-5 provide the parts outside the CDR3, is DTGVSQNPRHKITKRGQNVTFRCDPISEHNRLYWYRQTLGQGPEFLTYFQNEAQLEKSRLLSDRFSAERPKGSFSTLEIQRTEQGDSAMYLCASSTGQGGHQPQHFGDGTRLSIL.